This T cell receptor beta chain was captured by sequencing in a study of immune cell composition in non-small cell lung cancer. Study outcomes and limitations: Adenocarcinomas with higher top tumour-associated clone frequency had more reactive TILs. Lung squamous cell carcinoma tumours had significantly higher top 10 clone scores and productive clonality than lung adenocarcinoma.

Germline CDR1 WSHSY, CDR2 SAAADI. The ends were cut back, 7 bases at V and 4 bases at J, with 14 bases in the middle. The CDR3 loop spans 15 amino acids. Concerning this clone itself: Its antigen is currently unknown.

Method: immunoSEQ multiplex PCR; TCRdb's copy keeps in-frame clones and lacks some. The sample carries about 10,000 clones, around 68% recorded once. The sequence came from a human donor with non-small cell lung cancer. The genes are TRBV10-2 and TRBJ1-6, with D perhaps TRBD1 (5 bases). Sequencing was carried out using lung tumor tissue. The CDR3 sequence is CASTLDSKYNSPLHF. In DNA, the CDR3 is TGCGCCAGCACCCTCGACAGCAAGTATAATTCACCCCTCCACTTT.